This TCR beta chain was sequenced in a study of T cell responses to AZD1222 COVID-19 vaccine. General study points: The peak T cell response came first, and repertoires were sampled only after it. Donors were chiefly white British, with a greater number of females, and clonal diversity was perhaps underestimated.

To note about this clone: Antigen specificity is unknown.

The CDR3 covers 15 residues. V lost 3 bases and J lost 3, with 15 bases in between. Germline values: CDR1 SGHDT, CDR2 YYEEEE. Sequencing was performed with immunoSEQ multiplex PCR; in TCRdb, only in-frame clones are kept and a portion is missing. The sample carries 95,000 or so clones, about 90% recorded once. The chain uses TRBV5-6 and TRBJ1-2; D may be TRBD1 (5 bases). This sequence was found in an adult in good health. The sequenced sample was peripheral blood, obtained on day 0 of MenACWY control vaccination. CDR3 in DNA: TGTGCCAGCAGCTATAGACAGCTCCCGTACTATGGCTACACCTTC. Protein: CASSYRQLPYYGYTF.